Sequencing of this T cell receptor beta chain was carried out in a study of OX40 agonist ivuxolimab in advanced cancers. Study results and caveats: Some patients who did not respond also had low normalized T-cell clonal expansion.

The table came from immunoSEQ multiplex PCR; TCRdb's copy has only in-frame clones and leaves some out. The sample consists of around 63,000 clones, around nine tenths of them appearing once. Points on this clone: Antigen specificity is unknown.

V was shortened by 4 bases and J by 4 bases, with 8 bases between the two germline ends. CDR1 and CDR2 from the germline V gene are SGHRS and YFSETQ. This CDR3 spans 13 amino acids. The specimen was CD4+ or CD8+ T cells sorted from blood, collected in a trial of the OX40 agonist ivuxolimab. This chain joins TRBV5-1 and TRBJ2-2; D is possibly TRBD2 (5 bases). This TCR came from an adult with an advanced solid tumor such as melanoma, head and neck, liver or kidney cancer. CDR3 nucleotide sequence: TGCGCCAGCAGCGCCGGGATCACCGGGGAGCTGTTTTTT. Translating gives CASSAGITGELFF.